These 29 T cell receptor beta chains came from one sample sequenced in a study of HIV-infected patients and healthy controls. Follow-up blood was drawn about 14 weeks, roughly three months, after antiretroviral therapy began. No cell fractionation was done, so the repertoire covers all unsorted peripheral blood T cells. Alpha and beta constant-region primers primed reverse transcription of around 540 ng RNA. Using multiplexing indices, alpha and beta chain libraries were generated apart by chain-specific third strand synthesis. TCRdb ran MiXCR on the 5' RACE reads and lists one entry per CDR3 protein. The table lists 19,000 or so distinct CDR3 sequences, approximately 9% of them singletons, with approximately 22% in the top ten. The sample was blood, taken during antiretroviral therapy. The receptors derive from an adult with HIV infection.

By share of the sample, this clonotype is medium-sized. The chain employs TRBV7-2 and TRBJ2-3; D ambiguous. CDR1 and CDR2 from the germline V gene are SGHTA and FQGNSA. There are 13 residues in the CDR3. Between the trimmed V and J ends, which lost 4 bases and 2 bases, there was a span of 7 bases. The CDR3 DNA follows: TGTGCCAGCAGCTCGATCCTCACAGATACGCAGTATTTT. Translation: CASSSILTDTQYF.

This clonotype has a count of ten or more. The V gene is TRBV19, the J gene TRBJ2-1; no clear D gene. Germline lookup yields CDR1 LNHDA and CDR2 SQIVND (reference sequence). V lost 5 bases to trimming and J lost 3 bases, with 8 bases between them. The CDR3 extends over 13 amino acids. The CDR3 is CASSADGYNEQFF. CDR3 sequence (DNA): TGTGCCAGTAGTGCAGACGGCTACAATGAGCAGTTCTTC.

This clonotype came up many times. The chain links TRBV4-1 to TRBJ1-5, with a weak D call TRBD1 (5 bases). CDR3 length equals 13 residues. CDR1 is MGHRA, CDR2 YSYEKL, per germline. The V end lost 1 base, the J end lost 6 bases, and 7 bases lay between the germline ends. CDR3 bases: TGCGCCAGCAGCCAAGTAGGGGTTCAGCCCCAGCATTTT. This encodes CASSQVGVQPQHF.

This clonotype was recorded many times. This chain uses TRBV11-2 with TRBJ2-7; 10 nucleotides match TRBD2. Germline assignment: CDR1 SGHAT and CDR2 FQNNGV. V lost 5 bases to trimming and J lost 7 bases; unmatched junction nucleotides: 14. CDR3 size: 16 residues. Here the CDR3 reads CASSPSIPGLAEEQYF. CDR3 sequence (DNA): TGTGCCAGCAGCCCTTCGATACCTGGACTAGCGGAAGAGCAGTACTTC. The variable domain in full, completed from reference TRBV11-2 and TRBJ2-7, reads EAGVAQSPRYKIIEKRQSVAFWCNPISGHATLYWYQQILGQGPKLLIQFQNNGVVDDSQLPKDRFSAERLKGVDSTLKIQPAKLEDSAVYLCASSPSIPGLAEEQYFGPGTRLTVT.

This clonotype was recorded many times. The V call is TRBV7-2, the J call TRBJ2-7, with D perhaps matching TRBD1 (6 bases). Germline-derived CDR1 and CDR2 are SGHTA and FQGNSA. The CDR3 has 12 residues. The V gene lost 6 bases and the J gene lost 5 bases, with 11 bases spanning the gap. CDR3 bases: TGTGCCAGCAGACTTGGACAGAACGAGCAGTACTTC. Its translation: CASRLGQNEQYF.

This clonotype was recorded at least ten times. V usage is TRBV19 and J usage is TRBJ2-1; a weak D match, TRBD2 (6 bases). The ends were cut back, 1 base at V and 6 bases at J, with 19 bases in the middle. The CDR3 sequence is 17 residues long. Germline CDR1 is LNHDA and CDR2 is SQIVND (reference sequence). This CDR3 reads CASSIALSGPTLNEQFF. The CDR3 DNA is TGTGCCAGTAGTATAGCTCTCAGCGGGCCCACTCTCAATGAGCAGTTCTTC.

This clonotype occurred many times. The chain links TRBV3-1 to TRBJ2-3; no clear D gene. Germline values: CDR1 LGHDT, CDR2 YNNKEL (reference sequence). This CDR3 has 15 amino acids. Trimming removed 0 bases at V and 2 bases at J, with 9 bases between. CDR3 sequence (DNA): TGTGCCAGCAGCCAAGATCGTCGGCTCACAGATACGCAGTATTTT. This encodes CASSQDRRLTDTQYF.

The rearrangement uses TRBV6-5 and TRBJ2-1, with D unclear. Looked up from germline, CDR1 is MNHEY and CDR2 is SVGAGI. The CDR3 loop spans 13 amino acids. Trimming took 0 bases from V and 4 from J, leaving 4 bases between them. The DNA of the CDR3 is TGTGCCAGCAGTTACTCAATTTACAATGAGCAGTTCTTC. Protein product: CASSYSIYNEQFF.

This clonotype appeared many times. This chain joins TRBV6-1 and TRBJ1-2, with D unclear. Germline assignment: CDR1 MNHNS and CDR2 SASEGT. V shed 3 bases and J shed 4 bases, with 9 bases lying between them. This CDR3 is 13 amino acids long. CDR3 bases: TGTGCCAGCAGTGATTACGGCTTCTATGGCTACACCTTC. Amino acid sequence: CASSDYGFYGYTF.

This clonotype came up many times. V usage is TRBV20-1 and J usage is TRBJ1-2; 7 positions match TRBD1. Germline V CDR1 and CDR2: DFQATT, SNEGSKA (reference sequence). J was trimmed by 2 bases and V by 5 bases; bases with no gene match: 8. The CDR3 spans 14 residues. The CDR3 region is CSAPDRAPNYGYTF. CDR3 in DNA: TGCAGTGCTCCAGACAGGGCACCCAACTATGGCTACACCTTC.

The CDR3: CASSGGGYEQYF. The CDR3 nucleotides read TGTGCCAGCAGTGGAGGAGGGTACGAGCAGTACTTC. The chain couples TRBV2 to TRBJ2-7, with D possibly matching TRBD2 (6 bases). V lost 4 bases and J 4 bases, leaving 8 bases between the germline ends. Germline CDR1 SNHLY, CDR2 FYNNEI. This CDR3 is 12 amino acids long.

This clonotype qualifies as medium-sized (0.01 to 0.1%). The chain combines TRBV4-1 with TRBJ1-1; no clear D. Germline V lookup: CDR1 MGHRA, CDR2 YSYEKL. Deletions cut 3 bases from V and 0 bases from J, with 20 bases between. This CDR3 is built from 18 residues. This chain's CDR3 is CASSHPAPLRAVNTEAFF. CDR3 nucleotides: TGCGCCAGCAGCCATCCCGCACCCCTCCGCGCGGTGAACACTGAAGCTTTCTTT.

This clonotype came up many times. The CDR3 spells CASSYSGQGLSYEQYF. CDR3 bases: TGTGCCAGCAGTTACTCCGGACAGGGATTATCCTACGAGCAGTACTTC. The chain is built from TRBV6-5 and TRBJ2-7; TRBD1 matches 8 bases. V gave up 0 bases and J gave up 1 base; unmatched junction bases: 5. Germline V gives CDR1 MNHEY, CDR2 SVGAGI. The CDR3 sequence is 16 residues long.

This clonotype was found many times. The gene calls are TRBV5-1 and TRBJ2-2; TRBD1 agrees at 12 bases. J gave up 6 bases and V 2 bases, and 2 bases lay outside the gene matches. CDR3 length: 15 residues. Germline lookup yields CDR1 SGHRS and CDR2 YFSETQ. The CDR3: CASSFGTGGAGELFF. CDR3 nucleotides: TGCGCCAGCAGCTTCGGGACAGGGGGCGCCGGGGAGCTGTTTTTT.

The sample holds many counts of this clonotype. The chain couples TRBV7-9 to TRBJ1-1, with a weak D call TRBD1 (6 bases). Germline V CDR1 and CDR2: SEHNR, FQNEAQ (reference sequence). The CDR3 spans 14 residues. Trimming pared 4 bases from V and 4 bases from J, leaving 13 bases between. The CDR3 is CASSSKGVGTEAFF. In nucleotides, the CDR3 is TGTGCCAGCAGCTCTAAGGGGGTCGGCACTGAAGCTTTCTTT.

This clonotype was seen ten or more times. This chain's CDR3 is CASSLSSGGYEQYF. In nucleotides, the CDR3 is TGTGCCAGCAGCTTAAGTAGCGGGGGCTACGAGCAGTACTTC. The V gene is TRBV11-2, the J gene TRBJ2-7, with TRBD2 identical over 9 bases. Germline V gene data show CDR1 as SGHAT and CDR2 as FQNNGV. Germline trimming cut 2 bases from V and 3 bases from J; bases unmatched to any gene: 2. CDR3 length: 14 amino acids. The variable domain in full, with the rest retrieved from reference TRBV11-2 and TRBJ2-7, is EAGVAQSPRYKIIEKRQSVAFWCNPISGHATLYWYQQILGQGPKLLIQFQNNGVVDDSQLPKDRFSAERLKGVDSTLKIQPAKLEDSAVYLCASSLSSGGYEQYFGPGTRLTVT.

This clonotype has ten or more counts. The gene calls are TRBV20-1 and TRBJ2-7; D may be TRBD1 (7 bases). Germline CDR1 DFQATT, CDR2 SNEGSKA (reference sequence). V was shortened by 6 bases and J by 3 bases, with 18 bases between the two germline ends. This CDR3 is built from 14 residues. Here the CDR3 reads CSARLTGTLYEQYF. In DNA form, the CDR3 reads TGCAGTGCCCGATTGACAGGGACTCTCTACGAGCAGTACTTC.

This clonotype has ten or more counts. The V gene is TRBV6-5, the J gene TRBJ2-1; TRBD2 agrees at 7 bases. Germline V gives CDR1 MNHEY, CDR2 SVGAGI. The CDR3 loop spans 14 amino acids. V was pared by 2 bases and J by 4 bases, with 2 bases of the junction left unmatched. CDR3 nucleotides: TGTGCCAGCAGTTACCGGGGGGAGTACAATGAGCAGTTCTTC. Its protein product is CASSYRGEYNEQFF.

This clonotype was seen at least ten times. At one end the junction does not follow the germline gene, possibly because of a read error. The V and J genes are TRBV7-6 and TRBJ2-7; the D is unclear. The CDR3 sequence is 14 residues long. Germline V gives CDR1 SGHVS, CDR2 FNYEAQ. The chain's CDR3 is CASSHLTESYDQYF. CDR3 sequence (DNA): TGTGCCAGCAGCCACTTGACTGAAAGCTACGACCAGTACTTC.

This clonotype has ten or more counts. The rearrangement uses TRBV6-6 and TRBJ2-4; the D is unclear. CDR1 and CDR2 (germline): MNHNY, SVGAGI (reference sequence). The CDR3 loop spans 15 amino acids. V was trimmed by 4 bases and J by 0 bases, leaving 10 bases between them. Here the CDR3 reads CASSWTVLAKNIQYF. For the CDR3, the DNA is TGTGCCAGCAGTTGGACGGTACTAGCCAAAAACATTCAGTACTTC.

Ten or more counts support this clonotype. V gene TRBV4-1 combines with J gene TRBJ1-2; no firm D call. The CDR3 runs to 15 residues. V lost 1 base and J lost 4, with 13 bases in between. In germline, CDR1 is MGHRA, CDR2 YSYEKL. The chain's CDR3 is CASSQGGLGAYGYTF. CDR3 bases: TGCGCCAGCAGCCAAGGAGGTTTAGGCGCCTATGGCTACACCTTC.

This clonotype has only a few counts. The gene calls are TRBV28 and TRBJ2-3; 10 positions agree with TRBD2. CDR1 MDHEN and CDR2 SYDVKM come from the germline V gene. CDR3 size: 16 residues. The V and J ends lost 6 bases and 2 bases, in that order; junction bases with no gene match: 8. CDR3 nucleotides: TGTGCCAGCAGATTCCTAGCGGGGGCCATCACAGATACGCAGTATTTT. Residues: CASRFLAGAITDTQYF.

The sample holds many counts of this clonotype. This chain links TRBV28 with TRBJ1-4; D is undetermined. This CDR3 contains 11 residues. Trimming removed 3 bases from V and 8 bases from J, with 4 bases in between. The germline V gene has CDR1 MDHEN and CDR2 SYDVKM. The CDR3: CASSFGEKLFF. The CDR3 DNA reads as TGTGCCAGCAGTTTTGGGGAAAAACTGTTTTTT.

This clonotype came up many times. This chain uses TRBV15 with TRBJ1-1; D is undetermined. This CDR3 spans 14 amino acids. V lost 0 bases, J lost 3 bases, and 8 bases lay in between. Germline loops: CDR1 LNHNV, CDR2 YYDKDF (reference sequence). The CDR3 DNA follows: TGTGCCACCAGCAGAGATTTAGCCGACACTGAAGCTTTCTTT. This sequence encodes CATSRDLADTEAFF.

This clonotype showed up many times. The V call is TRBV5-4, the J call TRBJ2-7; the match to TRBD1 covers 8 bases. From germline, CDR1 is SGHNT and CDR2 YYREEE (reference sequence). The trim removed 2 bases at V and 6 bases at J, leaving 10 bases unmatched. The CDR3 loop spans 15 amino acids. CDR3 bases: TGTGCCAGCAGCTTCGCACAGGGGGAAAGAAGCGAGCAGTACTTC. Translating it yields CASSFAQGERSEQYF. Full variable domain (outside the CDR3, taken from reference TRBV5-4 and TRBJ2-7): ETGVTQSPTHLIKTRGQQVTLRCSSQSGHNTVSWYQQALGQGPQFIFQYYREEENGRGNFPPRFSGLQFPNYSSELNVNALELDDSALYLCASSFAQGERSEQYFGPGTRLTVT.

This clonotype has ten or more counts. This chain links TRBV7-9 with TRBJ2-2, with D perhaps matching TRBD2 (5 bases). Trimming took off 5 bases at V and 0 bases at J, with 10 bases between the two ends. CDR3 size: 15 residues. CDR1 is SEHNR, CDR2 FQNEAQ, per germline (reference sequence). The CDR3 DNA is TGTGCCAGCAGCCTCCCTAGCTCGAACACCGGGGAGCTGTTTTTT. It specifies CASSLPSSNTGELFF.

A word on this clonotype: A much bigger clone sits one base away, suggesting this may be a read error. This sequence joins TRBV20-1 and TRBJ2-7; tentative D call: TRBD1 (6 bases). V was cut by 4 bases and J by 6 bases, with 13 bases left in between. The CDR3 is 12 amino acids. Germline loops: CDR1 DFQATT, CDR2 SNEGSKA (reference sequence). CDR3 DNA: TGCAGTGCTATAGGTACAGGGCCCGAGCAGTACTTC. Its translation is CSAIGTGPEQYF.

The chain recombines TRBV18 with TRBJ2-7; D remains ambiguous. V was clipped by 3 bases and J by 3 bases, with 6 bases between them. The CDR3 sequence is 12 residues long. The germline gives CDR1 KGHSH, CDR2 LQKENI. In nucleotides, the CDR3 is TGTGCCAGCTCACCCGAGCTCTACGAGCAGTACTTC. It is translated as CASSPELYEQYF. Variable domain in full (rest from reference TRBV18 and TRBJ2-7): NAGVMQNPRHLVRRRGQEARLRCSPMKGHSHVYWYRQLPEEGLKFMVYLQKENIIDESGMPKERFSAEFPKEGPSILRIQQVVRGDSAAYFCASSPELYEQYFGPGTRLTVT.

This clonotype occurred many times. The chain couples TRBV2 to TRBJ2-7, with 11 bases lining up with TRBD2. Unmatched junction bases numbered 9, after V lost 7 bases and J lost 7 bases. Germline V gene lookup returns CDR1 SNHLY and CDR2 FYNNEI. The CDR3 covers 14 residues. CDR3 loop: CASMVAGGPGEQYF. As DNA, the CDR3 is TGTGCCAGCATGGTAGCGGGAGGGCCGGGGGAGCAGTACTTC.